The entry below describes one T cell receptor (beta chain). Antigen specificity is unknown. A read error may explain this, as a much larger clone is one base away. This sample is part of a study of blood T cells in healthy people across ages. General study points: TCR beta diversity per million T cells fell roughly linearly with age. Changes in expanded clonotypes were possibly confounded, as the CMV status of donors was unknown.

A second PCR of 7 to 11 cycles used a sample-barcoded 5' primer and a J-beta primer mix. TCRdb re-called the 5' RACE reads with MiXCR, one entry per CDR3 protein. The table shows more than 900,000 distinct CDR3 sequences, with under 35% occurring only once. The germline V gene encodes CDR1 SGHAT and CDR2 FQNNGV. CDR3 size: 16 residues. The V segment lost 5 bases and the J segment 0 bases; nucleotides outside the gene matches: 8. Donors were healthy Caucasian individuals from Russia aged about 6 to 90. This sample was shared with a second study, whose subject was T cells of mothers and their children. As reported in that work: Reads obtained per mother exceeded 9.5 million TCR beta CDR3 reads, with several million obtained per child.

Sequencing input: blood. The source of this sequence is a woman between 35 and 50 years old in good health. The chain recombines TRBV11-2 with TRBJ2-7; 9 bases match TRBD2. CDR3 nucleotides: TGTGCCAGCAGCATAGCGGGGGCCAGGAGCTCCTACGAGCAGTACTTC. Amino acids: CASSIAGARSSYEQYF.